The TCR beta chain under discussion was sequenced for a study of PD-1 blockade in mismatch repair-deficient tumors (dated by TCRdb to about 2017). Turning to the overall study: Between late 2013 and 2016, more than 75 consecutive patients with some twelve mismatch repair-deficient cancer types, all previously treated and progressing, were enrolled in the trial. Deep sequencing of TCR CDR3 regions was used to track tumor-associated T cell clones in peripheral blood of patients responding to PD-1 blockade.

General conclusions and limits of the study: Tumor-resident clones, often undetectable in blood before treatment, expanded rapidly after pembrolizumab and then contracted, generally before radiologic responses.

Mismatch repair deficiency in every enrolled patient was established by polymerase chain reaction or immunohistochemistry. TCR sequencing was carried out for a few patients who responded to pembrolizumab therapy. Pembrolizumab PD-1 blockade was prospectively tested in advanced mismatch repair-deficient cancers, regardless of tissue of origin, in the phase II trial. Peripheral blood T cell samples were gathered serially, both before PD-1 blockade started and at multiple time points afterward. The timing of each blood sample was reported as weeks after the first dose of pembrolizumab. The library was made by the immunoSEQ multiplex PCR assay. TCRdb took this table from immuneACCESS and kept in-frame rearrangements with V and J called. Such tables lack part of the clones; where checked against another copy, unresolved V genes explain under half of the gap, and the rest is unexplained. The table for this sample lists about 68,000 clones; 70% to 85% of them were counted only once. About 5% of the sample belongs to the ten largest clones.

About this clone itself: No cognate antigen has been identified for it. Nothing much larger sits one base from this clone, and base qualities are not available.

The receptor's source is an adult with mismatch repair-deficient cancer. Sequencing was performed on peripheral blood, taken 2 weeks after starting pembrolizumab.

The DNA is TGCGCCAGCAGCTGGGGCGATTACTACGAGCAGTACTTC. Its product reads: CASSWGDYYEQYF. The V and J segments used are TRBV5-1 and TRBJ2-7, and TRBD1 may be the D gene, going by 5 matching bases. V loses 3 bases, J loses 3 bases, and the germline ends lie 10 bases apart. The CDR3 goes from the cysteine to the phenylalanine over 13 residues. Left in the record is the CDR3 DNA by itself, 39 bases read in frame from the first base. Via the germline V gene, CDR1 is SGHRS and CDR2 YFSETQ.